This T cell receptor beta chain was observed in a study of memory CD4+ T cells and cytomegalovirus serostatus. TCRdb's copy holds only in-frame clones and misses some; the assay was immunoSEQ multiplex PCR. Among more than 45,000 clones listed, around four fifths were seen once. Single viable CD3+CD4+CD8-CD45RO+ cells were sorted as the memory CD4+ T cells. Germline V gene data show CDR1 as SGHDT and CDR2 as YYEEEE. V shed 4 bases and J shed 7 bases, with 9 bases lying between them. The CDR3 covers 13 residues. The material sequenced was memory CD4+ T cells from blood. This chain uses TRBV5-6 with TRBJ1-6; D gene uncertain. The clonotype originates from an adult in good health and CMV-seropositive. The CDR3 loop reads CASSPRANSPLHF. CDR3 nucleotides: TGTGCCAGCAGCCCCCGAGCGAATTCACCCCTCCACTTT.